A single sample is the source of the 5 T cell receptor beta chains below, sequenced in a study of blood T cell repertoires in COVID-19. Measured with immunoSEQ multiplex PCR; TCRdb has only the in-frame clones, and not every one. The sample lists approximately 210,000 clones; around 89% were seen once. The sample consisted of peripheral blood. The receptors were gathered from a middle-aged woman with acute or convalescent COVID-19.

The rearrangement joins TRBV19 to TRBJ1-4; 7 bases match TRBD1. Germline V gene lookup returns CDR1 LNHDA and CDR2 SQIVND (reference sequence). There are 16 residues in the CDR3. J lost 5 bases, V lost 6 bases, and 12 bases had no gene match. The CDR3: CASSPGRTGSNEKLFF. The CDR3 DNA follows: TGTGCCAGTAGCCCTGGGCGGACAGGATCAAATGAAAAACTGTTTTTT.

The chain is built from TRBV24-1 and TRBJ2-1; D may be TRBD1 (6 bases). Trimming removed 7 bases from V and 8 bases from J, with 20 bases in between. Germline V CDR1 and CDR2: KGHDR, SFDVKD. The CDR3 length is 15 residues. The CDR3 nucleotides read TGTGCCACCAGGGAAGGGGGAACAGGGTTGGATGAGCAGTTCTTC. Its translation is CATREGGTGLDEQFF.

The gene calls are TRBV11-2 and TRBJ1-2; 9 nucleotides line up with TRBD1. V lost 5 bases to trimming and J lost 8 bases; unmatched junction nucleotides: 9. Per the germline V gene, CDR1 is SGHAT and CDR2 is FQNNGV. This CDR3 has 14 amino acids. The CDR3 nucleotides are TGTGCCAGCAGCGGACAGGGGTTAGTCGGAGGCTACACCTTC. Protein product: CASSGQGLVGGYTF.

The chain has TRBV5-1 and TRBJ1-4; a weak D match, TRBD1 (5 bases). V was cut by 0 bases and J by 5 bases, with 23 bases left in between. The CDR3 is made up of 19 amino acids. Germline CDR1 SGHRS, CDR2 YFSETQ. The CDR3 DNA reads as TGCGCCAGCAGCTTGGGTGACGGGGGGTTCCTCCGGGCGAATGAAAAACTGTTTTTT. Residues: CASSLGDGGFLRANEKLFF.

The chain has TRBV19 and TRBJ1-1; 9 bases are shared with TRBD1. Germline V lookup: CDR1 LNHDA, CDR2 SQIVND (reference sequence). The length of the CDR3 is 15 residues. Germline trimming cut 10 bases from V and 8 bases from J; bases unmatched to any gene: 17. This CDR3 reads CATLTTGGTMREAFF. CDR3 bases: TGTGCCACCCTAACGACAGGGGGAACAATGCGAGAAGCTTTCTTT.